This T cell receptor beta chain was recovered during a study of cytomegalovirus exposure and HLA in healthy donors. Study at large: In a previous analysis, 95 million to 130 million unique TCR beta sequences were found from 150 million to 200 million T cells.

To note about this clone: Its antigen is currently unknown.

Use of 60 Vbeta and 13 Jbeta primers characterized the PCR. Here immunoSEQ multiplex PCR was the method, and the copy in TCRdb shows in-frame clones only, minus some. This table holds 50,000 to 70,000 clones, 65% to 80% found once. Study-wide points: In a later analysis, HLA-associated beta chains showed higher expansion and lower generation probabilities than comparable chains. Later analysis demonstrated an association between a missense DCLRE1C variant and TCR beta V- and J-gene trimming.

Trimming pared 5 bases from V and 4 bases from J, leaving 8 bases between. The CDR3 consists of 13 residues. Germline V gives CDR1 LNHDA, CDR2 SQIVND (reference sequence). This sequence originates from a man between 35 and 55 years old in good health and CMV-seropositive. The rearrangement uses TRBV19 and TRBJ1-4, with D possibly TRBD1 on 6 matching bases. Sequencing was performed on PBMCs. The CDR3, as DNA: TGTGCCAGTAGTGGACAGAATAATGAAAAACTGTTTTTT. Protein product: CASSGQNNEKLFF. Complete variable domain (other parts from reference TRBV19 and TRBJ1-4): DGGITQSPKYLFRKEGQNVTLSCEQNLNHDAMYWYRQDPGQGLRLIYYSQIVNDFQKGDIAEGYSVSREKKESFPLTVTSAQKNPTAFYLCASSGQNNEKLFFGSGTQLSVL.